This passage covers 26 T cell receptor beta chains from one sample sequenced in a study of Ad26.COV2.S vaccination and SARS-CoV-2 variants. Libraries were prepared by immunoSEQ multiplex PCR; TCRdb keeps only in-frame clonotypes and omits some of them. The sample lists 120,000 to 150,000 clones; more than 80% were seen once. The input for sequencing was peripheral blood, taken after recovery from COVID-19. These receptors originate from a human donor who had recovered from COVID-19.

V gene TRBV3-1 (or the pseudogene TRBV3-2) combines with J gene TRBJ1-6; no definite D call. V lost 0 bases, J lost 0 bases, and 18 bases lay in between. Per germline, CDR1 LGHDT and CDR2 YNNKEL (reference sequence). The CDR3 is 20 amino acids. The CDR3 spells CASSQDPRRGKSSYNSPLHF. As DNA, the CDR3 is TGTGCCAGCAGCCAAGATCCCAGGCGGGGTAAGAGCTCCTATAATTCACCCCTCCACTTT.

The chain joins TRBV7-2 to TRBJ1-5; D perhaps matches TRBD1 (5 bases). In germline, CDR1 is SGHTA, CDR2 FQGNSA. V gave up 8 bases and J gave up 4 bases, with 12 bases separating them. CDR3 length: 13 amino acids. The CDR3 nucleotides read TGTGCCAGCGCAACGGGGGAGAATCAGCCCCAGCATTTT. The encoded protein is CASATGENQPQHF.

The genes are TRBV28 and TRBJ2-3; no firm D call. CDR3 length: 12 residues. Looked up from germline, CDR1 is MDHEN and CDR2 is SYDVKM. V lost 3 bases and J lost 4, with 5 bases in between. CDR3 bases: TGTGCCAGCAGTTTGACTTCAGATACGCAGTATTTT. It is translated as CASSLTSDTQYF.

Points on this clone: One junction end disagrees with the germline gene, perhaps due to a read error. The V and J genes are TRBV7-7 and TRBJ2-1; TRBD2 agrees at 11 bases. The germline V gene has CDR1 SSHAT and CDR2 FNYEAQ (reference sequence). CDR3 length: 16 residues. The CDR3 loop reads CASSFHSGGASNEQFF. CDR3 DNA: TGTGCTAGCAGCTTCCATAGCGGGGGGGCTTCCAATGAGCAGTTCTTC.

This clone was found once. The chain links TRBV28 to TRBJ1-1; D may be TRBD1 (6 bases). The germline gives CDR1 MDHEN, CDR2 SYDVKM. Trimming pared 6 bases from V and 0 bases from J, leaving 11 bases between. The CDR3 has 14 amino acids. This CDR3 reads CASRRRGLNTEAFF. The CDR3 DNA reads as TGTGCCAGCAGACGCAGGGGCCTGAACACTGAAGCTTTCTTT.

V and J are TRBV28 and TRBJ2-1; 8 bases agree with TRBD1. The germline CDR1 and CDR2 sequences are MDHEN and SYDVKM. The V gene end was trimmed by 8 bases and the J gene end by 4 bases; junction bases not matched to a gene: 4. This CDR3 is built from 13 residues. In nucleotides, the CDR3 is TGTGCCAGCCAGGGGGCGCGGTACAATGAGCAGTTCTTC. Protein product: CASQGARYNEQFF.

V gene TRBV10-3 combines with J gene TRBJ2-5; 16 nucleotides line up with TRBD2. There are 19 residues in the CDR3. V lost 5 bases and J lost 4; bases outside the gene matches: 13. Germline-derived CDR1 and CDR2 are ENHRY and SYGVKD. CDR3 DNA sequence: TGTGCCATCAGTCCGACCTTCTTTGGGACTAGCGGGGGGGTAGAGACCCAGTACTTC. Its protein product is CAISPTFFGTSGGVETQYF.

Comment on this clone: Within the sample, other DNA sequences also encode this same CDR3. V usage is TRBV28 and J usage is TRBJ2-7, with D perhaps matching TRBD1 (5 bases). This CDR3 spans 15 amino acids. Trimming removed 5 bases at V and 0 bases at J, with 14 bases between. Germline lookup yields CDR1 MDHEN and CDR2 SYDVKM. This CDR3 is CASSAGPLSSYEQYF. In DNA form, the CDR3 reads TGTGCCAGCAGTGCAGGGCCCCTTAGCTCCTACGAGCAGTACTTC.

The CDR3: CASSLVDPPQHF. In DNA, the CDR3 is TGTGCCAGCAGTTTAGTTGATCCGCCCCAGCATTTT. The V call is TRBV28, the J call TRBJ1-5, with no clear D. The V and J ends lost 2 bases and 9 bases respectively, with 8 bases between them. The CDR3 is made up of 12 amino acids. The V gene's germline CDR1 is MDHEN and CDR2 SYDVKM.

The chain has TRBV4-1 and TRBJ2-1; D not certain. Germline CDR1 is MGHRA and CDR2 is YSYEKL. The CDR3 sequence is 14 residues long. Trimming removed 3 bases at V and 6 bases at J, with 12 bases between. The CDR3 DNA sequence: TGCGCCAGCAGCCACTACTTCTCCGGCAATGAGCAGTTCTTC. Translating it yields CASSHYFSGNEQFF.

Here the CDR3 reads CASGWGAPNSNQPQHF. CDR3 coding DNA: TGTGCCAGCGGCTGGGGGGCGCCGAATAGCAATCAGCCCCAGCATTTT. The chain carries TRBV27 and TRBJ1-5; TRBD1 is a possible D gene (6 bases). The ends were cut back, 8 bases at V and 0 bases at J, with 17 bases in the middle. Germline values: CDR1 MNHEY, CDR2 SMNVEV (reference sequence). CDR3 length equals 16 residues.

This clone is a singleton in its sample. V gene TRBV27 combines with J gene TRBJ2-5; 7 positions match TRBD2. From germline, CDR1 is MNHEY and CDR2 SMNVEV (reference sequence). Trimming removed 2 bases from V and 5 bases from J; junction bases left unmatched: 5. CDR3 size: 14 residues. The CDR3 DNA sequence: TGTGCCAGCAGTTTAAGGGGAGGGCAGGAGACCCAGTACTTC. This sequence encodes CASSLRGGQETQYF.

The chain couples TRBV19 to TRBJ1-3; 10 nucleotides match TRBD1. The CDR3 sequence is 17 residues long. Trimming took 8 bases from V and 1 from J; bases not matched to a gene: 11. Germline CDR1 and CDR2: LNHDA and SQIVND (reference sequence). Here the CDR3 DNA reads TGTGCCAGTTCCCCCGGGACAGGGGTGAGGTCTGGAAACACCATATATTTT. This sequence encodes CASSPGTGVRSGNTIYF.

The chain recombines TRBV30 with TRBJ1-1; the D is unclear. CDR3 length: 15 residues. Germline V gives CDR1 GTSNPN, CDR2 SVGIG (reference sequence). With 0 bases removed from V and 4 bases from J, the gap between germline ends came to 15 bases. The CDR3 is CAWSVKVFGSTEAFF. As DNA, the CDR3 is TGTGCCTGGAGTGTAAAGGTCTTTGGAAGCACTGAAGCTTTCTTT.

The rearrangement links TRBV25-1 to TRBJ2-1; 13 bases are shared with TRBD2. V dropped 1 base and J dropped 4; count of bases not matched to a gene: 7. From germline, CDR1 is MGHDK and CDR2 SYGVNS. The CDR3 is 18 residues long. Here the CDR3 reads CASSESVLAGGPYNEQFF. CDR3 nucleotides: TGTGCCAGCAGTGAATCGGTACTAGCGGGGGGGCCTTACAATGAGCAGTTCTTC.

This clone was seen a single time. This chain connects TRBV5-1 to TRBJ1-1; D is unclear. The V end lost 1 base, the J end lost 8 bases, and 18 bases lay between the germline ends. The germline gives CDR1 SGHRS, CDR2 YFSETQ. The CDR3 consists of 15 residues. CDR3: CASSLHPSQGWEAFF. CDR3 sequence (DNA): TGCGCCAGCAGCTTGCATCCAAGCCAAGGATGGGAAGCTTTCTTT.

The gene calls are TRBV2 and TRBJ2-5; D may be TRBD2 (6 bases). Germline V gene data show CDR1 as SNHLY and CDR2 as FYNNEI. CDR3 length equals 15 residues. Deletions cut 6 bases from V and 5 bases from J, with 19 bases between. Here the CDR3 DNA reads TGTGCCAGCAGCGTCGGGGGTCTTGCCATGGAGACCCAGTACTTC. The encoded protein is CASSVGGLAMETQYF.

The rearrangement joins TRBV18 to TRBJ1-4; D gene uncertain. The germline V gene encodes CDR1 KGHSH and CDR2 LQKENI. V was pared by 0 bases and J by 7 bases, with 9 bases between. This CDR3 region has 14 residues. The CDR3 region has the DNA TGTGCCAGCTCACCACCGGAGAGGGTTGAAAAACTGTTTTTT. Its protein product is CASSPPERVEKLFF.

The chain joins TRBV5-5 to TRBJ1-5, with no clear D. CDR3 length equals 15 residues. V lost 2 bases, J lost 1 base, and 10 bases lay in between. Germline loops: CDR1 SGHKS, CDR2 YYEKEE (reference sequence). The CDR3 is CASSFLLGSNQPQHF. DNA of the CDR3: TGTGCCAGCAGCTTTCTTCTTGGGAGCAATCAGCCCCAGCATTTT. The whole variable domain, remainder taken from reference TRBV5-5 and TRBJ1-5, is DAGVTQSPTHLIKTRGQQVTLRCSPISGHKSVSWYQQVLGQGPQFIFQYYEKEERGRGNFPDRFSARQFPNYSSELNVNALLLGDSALYLCASSFLLGSNQPQHFGDGTRLSIL.

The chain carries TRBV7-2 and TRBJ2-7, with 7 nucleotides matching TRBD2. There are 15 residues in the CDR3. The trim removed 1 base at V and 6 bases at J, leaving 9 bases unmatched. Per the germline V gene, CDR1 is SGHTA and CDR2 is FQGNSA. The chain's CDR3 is CASSLGGSGEIEQYF. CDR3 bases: TGTGCCAGCAGCTTAGGGGGAAGCGGGGAGATCGAGCAGTACTTC.

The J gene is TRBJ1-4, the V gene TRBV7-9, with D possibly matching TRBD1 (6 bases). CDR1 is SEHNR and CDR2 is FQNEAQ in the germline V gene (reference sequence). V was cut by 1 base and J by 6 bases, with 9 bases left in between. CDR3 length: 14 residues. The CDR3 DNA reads TGTGCCAGCAGCTTAGTAGGGGGGGATGAAAAACTGTTTTTT. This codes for CASSLVGGDEKLFF.

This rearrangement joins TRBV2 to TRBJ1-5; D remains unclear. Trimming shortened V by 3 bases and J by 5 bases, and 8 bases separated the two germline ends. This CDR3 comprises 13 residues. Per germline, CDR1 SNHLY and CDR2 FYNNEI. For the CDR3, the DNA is TGTGCCAGCAGTGATATAGGAGATCAGCCCCAGCATTTT. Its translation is CASSDIGDQPQHF.

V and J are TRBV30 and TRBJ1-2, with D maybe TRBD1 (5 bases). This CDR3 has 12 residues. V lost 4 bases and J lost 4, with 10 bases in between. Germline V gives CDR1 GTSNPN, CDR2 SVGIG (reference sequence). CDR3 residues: CAWKFGGYGYTF. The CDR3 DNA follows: TGTGCCTGGAAGTTTGGGGGCTATGGCTACACCTTC.

DNA for the CDR3: TGTGCCAGCAGATCCCAGGTAACGGCGGCGTCCTACAATGAGCAGTTCTTC. Translated: CASRSQVTAASYNEQFF. This chain links TRBV6-4 with TRBJ2-1; no firm D call. The germline V gene encodes CDR1 MRHNA and CDR2 SNTAGT. Trimming removed 6 bases at V and 1 base at J, with 19 bases between. CDR3 length: 17 residues.

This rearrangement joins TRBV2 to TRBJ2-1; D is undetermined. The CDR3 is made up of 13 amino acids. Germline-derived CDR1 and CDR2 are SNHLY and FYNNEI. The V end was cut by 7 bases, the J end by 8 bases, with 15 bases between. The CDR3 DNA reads TGTGCCAGCACTCCCCCTATTTCGTATGAGCAGTTCTTC. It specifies CASTPPISYEQFF.

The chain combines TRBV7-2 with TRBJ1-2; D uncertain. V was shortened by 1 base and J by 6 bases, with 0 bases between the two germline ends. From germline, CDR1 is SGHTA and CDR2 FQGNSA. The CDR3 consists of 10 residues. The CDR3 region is CASSLDGYTF. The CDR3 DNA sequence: TGTGCCAGCAGCTTAGATGGCTACACCTTC.